The TCR beta chain described here comes from a study of PD-1 blockade in classical Hodgkin lymphoma. Study in general: Once every 2 weeks, patients received intravenous nivolumab at 3 mg/kg. Study outcomes and limitations: Complete responders possessed baseline diversity comparable to newly diagnosed patients. No one has yet defined what causes the repertoire differences, which may be disease activity or prior therapy. Newly diagnosed patients reportedly trailed healthy donors in baseline TCR diversity.

Relapse was seen in all patients after autologous stem cell transplantation, and brentuximab vedotin exposure was variable. Germline V gene data show CDR1 as SGDLS and CDR2 as YYNGEE. The V gene lost 4 bases and the J gene lost 2 bases, with 9 bases spanning the gap. The CDR3 loop spans 13 amino acids. Regarding this clone: Antigen unknown.

Assay used: immunoSEQ multiplex PCR; TCRdb lists only in-frame clones, some missing. The sample gives tens of thousands of clones, around 77% of which show up once; 15% to 20% is in the top ten. The sequencing used peripheral blood mononuclear cells (PBMCs), collected before the second cycle of nivolumab. The sequence derives from a human donor with classical Hodgkin lymphoma. This chain connects TRBV9 to TRBJ1-2; D call uncertain. CDR3 sequence: CASSLGRNYGYTF. CDR3 coding DNA: TGTGCCAGCAGCCTTGGACGGAACTATGGCTACACCTTC.